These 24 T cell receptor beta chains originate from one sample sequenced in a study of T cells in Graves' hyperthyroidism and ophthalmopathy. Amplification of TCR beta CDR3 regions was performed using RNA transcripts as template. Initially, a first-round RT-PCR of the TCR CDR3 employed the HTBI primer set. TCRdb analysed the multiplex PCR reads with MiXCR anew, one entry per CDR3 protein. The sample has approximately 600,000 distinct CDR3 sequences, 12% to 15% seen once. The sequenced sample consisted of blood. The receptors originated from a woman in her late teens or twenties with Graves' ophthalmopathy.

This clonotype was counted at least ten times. CDR3 coding DNA: TGTGCCAGCAGTGCCTTAGACAGGGCCTACGAGCAGTACTTC. Encoded protein: CASSALDRAYEQYF. V gene TRBV6-1 combines with J gene TRBJ2-7, with 7 bases fitting TRBD1. The CDR3 is 14 residues long. CDR1 and CDR2 (germline): MNHNS, SASEGT. The V and J ends lost 4 bases and 2 bases, in that order; junction bases with no gene match: 5.

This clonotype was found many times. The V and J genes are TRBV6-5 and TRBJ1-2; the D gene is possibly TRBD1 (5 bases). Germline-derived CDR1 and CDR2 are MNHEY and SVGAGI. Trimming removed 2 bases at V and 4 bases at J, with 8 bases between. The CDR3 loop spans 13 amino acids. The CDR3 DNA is TGTGCCAGCAGTTACGCAGGGTCCTATGGCTACACCTTC. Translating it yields CASSYAGSYGYTF.

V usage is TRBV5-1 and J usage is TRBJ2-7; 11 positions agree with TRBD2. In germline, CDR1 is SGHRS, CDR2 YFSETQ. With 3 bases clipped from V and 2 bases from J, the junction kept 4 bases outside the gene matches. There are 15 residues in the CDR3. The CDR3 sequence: CASSWGLAVTYEQYF. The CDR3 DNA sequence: TGCGCCAGCAGCTGGGGACTAGCGGTTACCTACGAGCAGTACTTC.

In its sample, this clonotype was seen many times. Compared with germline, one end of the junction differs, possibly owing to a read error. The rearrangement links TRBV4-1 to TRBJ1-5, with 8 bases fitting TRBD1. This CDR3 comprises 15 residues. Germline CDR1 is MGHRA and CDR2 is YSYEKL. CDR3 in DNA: TGTGCCAGCAGTCAGGACAGGGCAAGCAATCAGCCCCAGCATTTT. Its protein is CASSQDRASNQPQHF.

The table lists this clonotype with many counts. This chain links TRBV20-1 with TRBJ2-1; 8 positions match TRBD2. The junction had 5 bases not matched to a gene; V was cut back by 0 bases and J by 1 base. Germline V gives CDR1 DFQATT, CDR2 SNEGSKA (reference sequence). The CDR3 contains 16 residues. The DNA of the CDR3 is TGCAGTGCTAGAGATAGACGGGAGGGTTCCTACAATGAGCAGTTCTTC. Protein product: CSARDRREGSYNEQFF.

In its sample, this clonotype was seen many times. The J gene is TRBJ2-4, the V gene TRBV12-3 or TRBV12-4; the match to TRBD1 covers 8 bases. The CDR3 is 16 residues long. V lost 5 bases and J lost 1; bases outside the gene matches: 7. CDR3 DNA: TGTGCCAGCAGTCCTAGGACAGGGCACGCCAAAAACATTCAGTACTTC. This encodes CASSPRTGHAKNIQYF.

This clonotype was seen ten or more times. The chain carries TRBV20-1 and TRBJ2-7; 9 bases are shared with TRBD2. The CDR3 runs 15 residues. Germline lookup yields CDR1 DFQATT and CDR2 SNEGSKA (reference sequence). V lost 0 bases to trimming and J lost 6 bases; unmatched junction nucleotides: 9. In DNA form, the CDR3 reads TGCAGTGCTAGAGATGGGTCTAGCGGGGCGGGCGAGCAGTACTTC. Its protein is CSARDGSSGAGEQYF.

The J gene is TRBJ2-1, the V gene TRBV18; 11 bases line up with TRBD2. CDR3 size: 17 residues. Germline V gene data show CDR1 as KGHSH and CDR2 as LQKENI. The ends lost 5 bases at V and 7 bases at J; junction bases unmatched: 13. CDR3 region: CASSRGTLGLAENEQFF. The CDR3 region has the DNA TGTGCCAGCTCAAGAGGGACCCTGGGACTAGCGGAAAATGAGCAGTTCTTC. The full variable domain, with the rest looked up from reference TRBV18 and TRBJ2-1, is NAGVMQNPRHLVRRRGQEARLRCSPMKGHSHVYWYRQLPEEGLKFMVYLQKENIIDESGMPKERFSAEFPKEGPSILRIQQVVRGDSAAYFCASSRGTLGLAENEQFFGPGTRLTVL.

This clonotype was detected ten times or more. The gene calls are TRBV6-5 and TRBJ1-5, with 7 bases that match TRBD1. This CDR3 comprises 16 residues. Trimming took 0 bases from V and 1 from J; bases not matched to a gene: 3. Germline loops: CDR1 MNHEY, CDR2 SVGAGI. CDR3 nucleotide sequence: TGTGCCAGCAGTTACTCGAGGGGGCCAAGCAATCAGCCCCAGCATTTT. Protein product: CASSYSRGPSNQPQHF.

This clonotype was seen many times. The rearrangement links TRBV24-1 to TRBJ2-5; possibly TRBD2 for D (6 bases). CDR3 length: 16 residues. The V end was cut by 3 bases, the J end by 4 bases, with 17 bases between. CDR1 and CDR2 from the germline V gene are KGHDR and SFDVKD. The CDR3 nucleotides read TGTGCCACCAGTGATATTAACGGGAGTGGGGGAGAGACCCAGTACTTC. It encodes CATSDINGSGGETQYF.

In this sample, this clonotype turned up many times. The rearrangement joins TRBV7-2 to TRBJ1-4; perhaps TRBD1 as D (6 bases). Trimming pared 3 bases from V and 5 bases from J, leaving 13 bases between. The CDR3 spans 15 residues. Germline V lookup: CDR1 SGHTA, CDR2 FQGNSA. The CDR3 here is CASSFGQLYNEKLFF. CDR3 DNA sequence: TGTGCCAGCAGCTTCGGACAGCTCTACAATGAAAAACTGTTTTTT.

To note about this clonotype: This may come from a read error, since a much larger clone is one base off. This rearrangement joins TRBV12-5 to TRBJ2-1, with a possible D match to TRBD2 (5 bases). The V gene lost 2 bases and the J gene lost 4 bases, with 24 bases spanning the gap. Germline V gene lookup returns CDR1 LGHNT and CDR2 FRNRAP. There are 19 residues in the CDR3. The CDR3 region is CASGLSTPGSYIIYNEQFF. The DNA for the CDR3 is TGTGCTAGTGGTTTGTCTACCCCGGGAAGCTATATAATATACAATGAGCAGTTCTTC.

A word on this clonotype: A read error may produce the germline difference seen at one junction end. CDR3 in DNA: TGTGTCAGCTCACCAAGTGATCAAAACTATGGCTACACCTTC. This gives the protein CVSSPSDQNYGYTF. V gene TRBV18 combines with J gene TRBJ1-2, with unresolved D. The CDR3 runs to 14 residues. Germline V CDR1 and CDR2: KGHSH, LQKENI.

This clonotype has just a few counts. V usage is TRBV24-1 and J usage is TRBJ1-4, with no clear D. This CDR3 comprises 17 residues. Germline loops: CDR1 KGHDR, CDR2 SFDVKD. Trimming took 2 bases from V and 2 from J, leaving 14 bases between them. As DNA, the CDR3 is TGTGCCACCAGTGATTCCCGAGGGCAGTGGACTAATGAAAAACTGTTTTTT. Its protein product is CATSDSRGQWTNEKLFF.

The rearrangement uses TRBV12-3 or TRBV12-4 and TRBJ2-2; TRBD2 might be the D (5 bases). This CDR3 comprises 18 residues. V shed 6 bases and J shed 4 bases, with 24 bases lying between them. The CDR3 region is CASRPPGRPADRTGELFF. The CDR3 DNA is TGTGCCAGCAGGCCCCCCGGCCGACCAGCGGACCGCACCGGGGAGCTGTTTTTT.

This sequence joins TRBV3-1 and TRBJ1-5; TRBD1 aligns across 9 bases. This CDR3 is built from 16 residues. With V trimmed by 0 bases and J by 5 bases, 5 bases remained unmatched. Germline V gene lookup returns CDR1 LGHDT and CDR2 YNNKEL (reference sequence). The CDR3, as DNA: TGTGCCAGCAGCCAAGATCGGGGACAGGGCCATCAGCCCCAGCATTTT. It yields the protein CASSQDRGQGHQPQHF.

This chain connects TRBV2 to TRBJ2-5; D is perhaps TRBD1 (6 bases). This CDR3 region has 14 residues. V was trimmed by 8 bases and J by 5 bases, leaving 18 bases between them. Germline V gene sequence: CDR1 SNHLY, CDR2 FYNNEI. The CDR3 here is CASWGPGESETQYF. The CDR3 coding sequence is TGTGCCAGCTGGGGGCCAGGGGAATCCGAGACCCAGTACTTC.

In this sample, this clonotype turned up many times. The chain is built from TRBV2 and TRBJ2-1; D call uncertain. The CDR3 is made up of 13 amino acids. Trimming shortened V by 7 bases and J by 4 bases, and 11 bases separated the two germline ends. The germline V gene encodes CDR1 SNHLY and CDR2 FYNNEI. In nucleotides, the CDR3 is TGTGCCAGCAATAGGCGGTCATACAATGAGCAGTTCTTC. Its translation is CASNRRSYNEQFF.

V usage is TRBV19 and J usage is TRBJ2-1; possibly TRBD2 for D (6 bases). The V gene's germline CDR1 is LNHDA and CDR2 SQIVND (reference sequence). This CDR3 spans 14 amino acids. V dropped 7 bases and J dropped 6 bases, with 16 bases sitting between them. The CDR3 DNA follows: TGTGCCAGTACGACGGGAGTCGGTGGCAATGAGCAGTTCTTC. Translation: CASTTGVGGNEQFF.

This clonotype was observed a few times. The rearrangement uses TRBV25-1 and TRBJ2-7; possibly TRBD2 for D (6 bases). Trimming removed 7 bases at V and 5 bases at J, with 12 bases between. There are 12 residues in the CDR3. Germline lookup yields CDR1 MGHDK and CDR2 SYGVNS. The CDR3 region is CASTGRTNEQYF. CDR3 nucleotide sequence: TGTGCCAGCACCGGAAGGACTAACGAGCAGTACTTC.

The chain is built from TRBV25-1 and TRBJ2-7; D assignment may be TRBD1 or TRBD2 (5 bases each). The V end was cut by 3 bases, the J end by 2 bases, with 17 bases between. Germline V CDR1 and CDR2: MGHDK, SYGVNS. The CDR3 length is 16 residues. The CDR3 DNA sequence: TGTGCCAGCAGTGAGGAGGTGGGACGCCCGCCCTACGAGCAGTACTTC. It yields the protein CASSEEVGRPPYEQYF.

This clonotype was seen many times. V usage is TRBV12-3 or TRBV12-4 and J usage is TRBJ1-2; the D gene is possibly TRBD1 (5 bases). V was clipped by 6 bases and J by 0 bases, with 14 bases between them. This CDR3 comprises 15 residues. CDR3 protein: CASSYGQGTNYGYTF. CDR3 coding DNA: TGTGCCAGCAGCTACGGGCAGGGAACTAACTATGGCTACACCTTC.

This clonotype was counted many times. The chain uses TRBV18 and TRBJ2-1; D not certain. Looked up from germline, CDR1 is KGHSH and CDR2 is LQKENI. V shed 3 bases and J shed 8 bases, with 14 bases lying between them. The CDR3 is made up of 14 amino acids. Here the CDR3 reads CASSPPLVRDEQFF. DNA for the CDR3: TGTGCCAGCTCACCGCCGTTGGTAAGGGATGAGCAGTTCTTC.

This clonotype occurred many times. The CDR3, as DNA: TGTGCCAGCAGTTACTCGACTTCGGCTAGCGGGCCAATGTACGAGCAGTACTTC. Translating gives CASSYSTSASGPMYEQYF. The rearrangement links TRBV6-6 to TRBJ2-7; 8 bases map to TRBD2. CDR1 MNHNY and CDR2 SVGAGI come from the germline V gene (reference sequence). The CDR3 is 18 amino acids. J was trimmed by 4 bases and V by 0 bases; bases with no gene match: 14.